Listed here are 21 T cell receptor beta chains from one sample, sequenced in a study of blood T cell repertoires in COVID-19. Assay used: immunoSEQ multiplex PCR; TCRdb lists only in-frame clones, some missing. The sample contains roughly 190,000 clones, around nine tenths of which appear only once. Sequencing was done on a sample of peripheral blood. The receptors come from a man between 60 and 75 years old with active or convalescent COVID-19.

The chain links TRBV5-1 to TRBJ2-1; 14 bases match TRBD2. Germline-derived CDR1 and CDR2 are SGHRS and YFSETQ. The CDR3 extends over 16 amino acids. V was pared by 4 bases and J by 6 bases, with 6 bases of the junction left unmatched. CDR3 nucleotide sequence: TGCGCCAGCAGCCCACCGACTAGCGGGGGGGCCAATGAGCAGTTCTTC. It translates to CASSPPTSGGANEQFF.

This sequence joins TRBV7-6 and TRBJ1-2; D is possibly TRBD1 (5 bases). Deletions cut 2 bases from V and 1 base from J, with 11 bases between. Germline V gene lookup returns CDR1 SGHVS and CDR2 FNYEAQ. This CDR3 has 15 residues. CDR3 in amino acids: CASSLRAGINYGYTF. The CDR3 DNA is TGTGCCAGCAGCTTAAGGGCAGGGATTAACTATGGCTACACCTTC.

CDR3 sequence (DNA): TGTGCCAGCAGCCAAGTGGCCGGGGTCGAGCAGTACTTC. This sequence encodes CASSQVAGVEQYF. This sequence joins TRBV3-1 (or the pseudogene TRBV3-2) and TRBJ2-7; D is possibly TRBD2 (5 bases). Germline assignment: CDR1 LGHDT and CDR2 YNNKEL (reference sequence). Trimming took off 1 base at V and 6 bases at J, with 10 bases between the two ends. The CDR3 length is 13 residues.

CDR3: CASSLELAGGHNEQFF. As DNA, the CDR3 is TGTGCCAGCAGCTTAGAGTTAGCGGGGGGGCATAATGAGCAGTTCTTC. The chain joins TRBV13 to TRBJ2-1; 11 positions match TRBD2. V shed 1 base and J 7 bases; nucleotides not matched to a gene: 6. CDR1 and CDR2 from the germline V gene are PRHDT and FYEKMQ (reference sequence). The CDR3 contains 16 residues.

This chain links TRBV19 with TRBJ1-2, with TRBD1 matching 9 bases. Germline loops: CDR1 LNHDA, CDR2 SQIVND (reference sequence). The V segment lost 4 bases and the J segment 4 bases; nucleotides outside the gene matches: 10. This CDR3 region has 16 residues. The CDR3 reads CASSTHTGGAGYGYTF. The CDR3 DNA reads TGTGCCAGTAGTACCCATACAGGGGGCGCCGGCTATGGCTACACCTTC.

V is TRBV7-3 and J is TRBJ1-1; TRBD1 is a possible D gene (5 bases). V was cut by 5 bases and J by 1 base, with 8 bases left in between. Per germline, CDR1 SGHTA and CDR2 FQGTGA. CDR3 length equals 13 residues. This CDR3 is CASSPQGNTEAFF. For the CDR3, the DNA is TGTGCCAGCAGCCCGCAGGGGAACACTGAAGCTTTCTTT. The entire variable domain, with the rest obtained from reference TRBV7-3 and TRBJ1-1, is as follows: GAGVSQTPSNKVTEKGKYVELRCDPISGHTALYWYRQSLGQGPEFLIYFQGTGAADDSGLPNDRFFAVRPEGSVSTLKIQRTERGDSAVYLCASSPQGNTEAFFGQGTRLTVV.

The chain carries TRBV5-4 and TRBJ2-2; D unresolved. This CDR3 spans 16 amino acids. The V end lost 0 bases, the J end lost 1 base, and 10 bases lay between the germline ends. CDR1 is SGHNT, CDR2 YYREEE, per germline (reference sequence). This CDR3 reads CASSLGQRRNTGELFF. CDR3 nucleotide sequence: TGTGCCAGCAGCTTGGGACAAAGAAGGAACACCGGGGAGCTGTTTTTT.

CDR3 in DNA: TGCAGCGTTGAAGATGGCGGGCAGAGCTATGGCTACACCTTC. It encodes CSVEDGGQSYGYTF. The chain carries TRBV29-1 and TRBJ1-2; D not resolved. CDR1 is SQVTM and CDR2 is ANQGSEA in the germline V gene. Trimming shortened V by 0 bases and J by 4 bases, and 12 bases separated the two germline ends. This CDR3 spans 14 amino acids.

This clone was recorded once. CDR3 nucleotide sequence: TGTGCCAGCAGCCCAGTAGGCAGGATGAACACTGAAGCTTTCTTT. Protein product: CASSPVGRMNTEAFF. The J gene is TRBJ1-1, the V gene TRBV7-3; D not resolved. CDR1 and CDR2 from the germline V gene are SGHTA and FQGTGA. CDR3 length: 15 residues. The V and J ends lost 5 bases and 0 bases respectively, with 13 bases between them. Combining the CDR3 with reference TRBV7-3 and TRBJ1-1 gives the whole variable domain GAGVSQTPSNKVTEKGKYVELRCDPISGHTALYWYRQSLGQGPEFLIYFQGTGAADDSGLPNDRFFAVRPEGSVSTLKIQRTERGDSAVYLCASSPVGRMNTEAFFGQGTRLTVV.

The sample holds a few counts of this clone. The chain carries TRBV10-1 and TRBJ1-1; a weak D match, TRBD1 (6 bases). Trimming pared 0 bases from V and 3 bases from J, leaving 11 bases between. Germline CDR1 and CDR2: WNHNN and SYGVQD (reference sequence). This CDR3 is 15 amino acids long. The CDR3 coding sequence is TGCGCCAGCAGTGAGTCCACAGGGACGGACACTGAAGCTTTCTTT. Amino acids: CASSESTGTDTEAFF.

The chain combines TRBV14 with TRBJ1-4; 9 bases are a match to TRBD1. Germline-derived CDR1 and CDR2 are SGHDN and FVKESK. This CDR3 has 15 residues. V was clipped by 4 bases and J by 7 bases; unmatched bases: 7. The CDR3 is CASSPLQGAREKLFF. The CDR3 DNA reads TGTGCCAGCAGCCCGTTACAGGGGGCTCGTGAAAAACTGTTTTTT.

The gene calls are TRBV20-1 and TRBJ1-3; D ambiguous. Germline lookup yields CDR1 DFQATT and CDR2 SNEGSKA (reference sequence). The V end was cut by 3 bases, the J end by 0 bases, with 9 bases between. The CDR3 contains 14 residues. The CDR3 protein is CSASITPSGNTIYF. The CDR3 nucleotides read TGCAGTGCTAGTATAACACCCTCTGGAAACACCATATATTTT.

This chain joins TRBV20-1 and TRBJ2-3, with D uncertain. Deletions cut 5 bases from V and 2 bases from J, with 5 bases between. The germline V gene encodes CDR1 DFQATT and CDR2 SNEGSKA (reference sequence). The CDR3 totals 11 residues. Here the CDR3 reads CSARYTDTQYF. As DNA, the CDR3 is TGCAGTGCTCGCTACACAGATACGCAGTATTTT.

The CDR3 spells CATSDLLLPGTNSNQPQHF. The CDR3 DNA reads TGTGCCACCAGTGATTTACTTCTCCCCGGGACAAATAGCAATCAGCCCCAGCATTTT. The V gene is TRBV24-1, the J gene TRBJ1-5, with D possibly matching TRBD1 (6 bases). This CDR3 is built from 19 residues. V was shortened by 1 base and J by 0 bases, with 18 bases between the two germline ends. The germline V gene encodes CDR1 KGHDR and CDR2 SFDVKD.

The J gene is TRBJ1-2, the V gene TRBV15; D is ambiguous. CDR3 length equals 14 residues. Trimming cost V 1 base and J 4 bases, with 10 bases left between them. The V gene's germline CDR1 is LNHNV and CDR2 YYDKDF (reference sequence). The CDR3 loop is CATSRGRGSYGYTF. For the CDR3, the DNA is TGTGCCACCAGCAGAGGACGGGGTTCCTATGGCTACACCTTC.

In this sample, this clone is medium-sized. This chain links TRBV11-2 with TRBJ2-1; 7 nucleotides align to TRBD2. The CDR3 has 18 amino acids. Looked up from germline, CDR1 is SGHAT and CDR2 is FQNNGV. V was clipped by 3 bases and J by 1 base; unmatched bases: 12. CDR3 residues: CASSFFPLAENSYNEQFF. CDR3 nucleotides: TGTGCCAGCAGCTTCTTCCCGCTAGCGGAAAATTCCTACAATGAGCAGTTCTTC.

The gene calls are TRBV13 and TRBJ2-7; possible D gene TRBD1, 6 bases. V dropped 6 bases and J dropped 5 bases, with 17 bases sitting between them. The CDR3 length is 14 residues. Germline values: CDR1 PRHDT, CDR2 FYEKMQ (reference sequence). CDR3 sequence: CASRIQGYPNEQYF. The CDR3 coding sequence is TGTGCCAGCAGAATACAGGGATACCCCAACGAGCAGTACTTC.

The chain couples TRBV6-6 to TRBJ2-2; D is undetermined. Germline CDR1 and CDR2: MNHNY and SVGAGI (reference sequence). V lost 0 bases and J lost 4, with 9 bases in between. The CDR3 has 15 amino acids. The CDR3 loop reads CASSYSGFATGELFF. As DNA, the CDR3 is TGTGCCAGCAGTTACTCGGGCTTCGCCACCGGGGAGCTGTTTTTT.

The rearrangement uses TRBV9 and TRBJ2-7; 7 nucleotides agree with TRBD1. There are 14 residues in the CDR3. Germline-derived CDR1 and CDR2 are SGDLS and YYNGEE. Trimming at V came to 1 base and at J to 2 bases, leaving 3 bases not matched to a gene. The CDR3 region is CASSVRGGPYEQYF. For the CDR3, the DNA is TGTGCCAGCAGCGTACGAGGGGGCCCCTACGAGCAGTACTTC.

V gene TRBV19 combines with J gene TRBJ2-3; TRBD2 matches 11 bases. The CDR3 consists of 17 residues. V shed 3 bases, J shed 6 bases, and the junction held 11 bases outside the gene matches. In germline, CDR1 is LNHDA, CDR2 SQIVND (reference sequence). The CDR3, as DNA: TGTGCCAGTAGTATCCTAATGTCTAGCGGGGGGACGGATACGCAGTATTTT. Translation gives CASSILMSSGGTDTQYF.

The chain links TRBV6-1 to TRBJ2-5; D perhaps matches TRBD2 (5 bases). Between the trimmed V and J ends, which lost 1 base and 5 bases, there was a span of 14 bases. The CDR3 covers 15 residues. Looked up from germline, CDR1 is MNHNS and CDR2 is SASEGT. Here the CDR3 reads CASSEDAGQWETQYF. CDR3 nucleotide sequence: TGTGCCAGCAGTGAAGATGCGGGCCAGTGGGAGACCCAGTACTTC.